These T cell receptor beta chains were read from a single sample in a study of OX40 agonist ivuxolimab in advanced cancers. Data came from immunoSEQ multiplex PCR; TCRdb stores just in-frame clones and leaves some out. The top ten hold approximately 0.22% of the sample, which has about 88,000 clones, roughly 85% seen once. The sample in question was CD4+ or CD8+ T cells sorted from blood, obtained in a trial of the OX40 agonist ivuxolimab. These receptor sequences come from an adult with an advanced solid tumor such as melanoma, head and neck, liver or kidney cancer. Both conserved end residues are part of each CDR3. The D gene is left open where the match is weak. A clone size is listed for some rows: how often the clone was seen (once, few, many), or a class if it is expanded.

>TRBD1|-|TRBJ2-7|TRBV5-5
CASSSHKFDRGLYEQYF
TGTGCCAGCAGCTCCCACAAATTCGACAGGGGACTTTACGAGCAGTACTTC
>-|-|TRBJ1-1|TRBV29-1
CSVTREGEAFF
TGCAGCGTGACCAGGGAAGGTGAAGCTTTCTTT
>-|-|TRBJ1-2|TRBV7-9
CASSLDSYGYTF
TGTGCCAGCAGCTTAGACAGTTATGGCTACACCTTC
>TRBD1|-|TRBJ1-2|TRBV18
CASSPAAGQHYGYTF
TGTGCCAGCTCACCGGCCGCGGGACAGCACTATGGCTACACCTTC
>-|-|TRBJ2-7|TRBV4-2
CASSPKQGIDEQYF
TGTGCCAGCAGCCCCAAACAGGGAATTGACGAGCAGTACTTC
>-|-|TRBJ2-1|TRBV18
CASSQANEQFF
TGTGCCAGCTCACAAGCCAATGAGCAGTTCTTC
>TRBD1|-|TRBJ2-5|TRBV7-9
CASSRTGNQETQYF
TGTGCCAGCAGCCGGACAGGGAACCAAGAGACCCAGTACTTC
>TRBD2|-|TRBJ2-7|TRBV9
CASSAIAGLAVYEQYF
TGTGCCAGCAGCGCTATAGCGGGCCTGGCAGTCTACGAGCAGTACTTC
>TRBD2|-|TRBJ2-3|TRBV18
CASSSPAGGSTDTQYF
TGTGCCAGCTCTTCGCCGGCGGGAGGTAGCACAGATACGCAGTATTTT
>-|-|TRBJ2-2|TRBV2
CASSEGRSTGELFF
TGTGCCAGCAGTGAGGGGCGGTCCACCGGGGAGCTGTTTTTT
>-|-|TRBJ2-1|TRBV5-1
CASSFSYNEQFF
TGCGCCAGCAGCTTTTCATACAATGAGCAGTTCTTC
>TRBD2|-|TRBJ2-5|TRBV5-1
CASSNDGGRPAETQYF
TGCGCCAGCAGCAACGATGGCGGGAGGCCTGCAGAGACCCAGTACTTC
>TRBD1|-|TRBJ2-7|TRBV9
CASSAGQATYEQYF
TGTGCCAGCAGCGCAGGACAGGCCACCTACGAGCAGTACTTC
>-|few|TRBJ2-1|TRBV7-2
CASSLASLSYNEQFF
TGTGCCAGCAGCTTAGCGAGCCTCTCCTACAATGAGCAGTTCTTC
>TRBD2|-|TRBJ2-5|TRBV27
CASSPRRELGQYF
TGTGCCAGCAGTCCACGGCGGGAGTTAGGGCAGTACTTC
>-|-|TRBJ2-1|TRBV15
CATSRADSTTYNEQFF
TGTGCCACCAGCAGAGCCGACTCGACTACCTACAATGAGCAGTTCTTC
>-|few|TRBJ2-1|TRBV6-5
CASTGPRAVYNEQFF
TGTGCCAGTACGGGGCCCAGGGCGGTTTACAATGAGCAGTTCTTC
>TRBD1|-|TRBJ2-5|TRBV6-1
CASRPGTGGLKTQYF
TGTGCCAGCAGGCCTGGGACAGGGGGTCTGAAGACCCAGTACTTC
>-|-|TRBJ2-1|TRBV4-3
CASSQDRVGVNEQFF
TGCGCCAGCAGCCAAGATCGGGTAGGAGTCAATGAGCAGTTCTTC
>TRBD1|-|TRBJ1-2|TRBV11-2
CASSSGPGQGQASSIYTF
TGTGCCAGCAGCTCAGGACCGGGACAGGGGCAAGCCAGCTCTATCTACACCTTC
>TRBD1|-|TRBJ1-6|TRBV2
CASSPSGQRNSPLHF
TGTGCCAGCAGCCCGTCGGGACAGCGTAATTCACCCCTCCACTTT
>-|-|TRBJ2-5|TRBV20-1
CSAWRWGTQYF
TGCAGTGCTTGGCGGTGGGGGACCCAGTACTTC
>-|few|TRBJ2-7|TRBV4-1
CASSPGSGERYEQYF
TGCGCCAGCAGCCCGGGGTCGGGAGAGAGGTACGAGCAGTACTTC